This TCR beta chain was recovered during a study of T cell changes during pregnancy in multiple sclerosis. The repertoire was sequenced with immunoSEQ multiplex PCR; TCRdb's copy has only in-frame clones and lacks some. The sample records tens of thousands of clones, roughly 89% being singletons. The sample here was peripheral blood, taken after pregnancy. This sequence originates from a female donor in good health, enrolled as a control in a pregnancy study.

The CDR3 nucleotides are TGTGCCACCGGCCTAGGGACACCAGGCGGCTACGAGCAGTACTTC. Amino acids: CATGLGTPGGYEQYF. V usage is TRBV10-3 and J usage is TRBJ2-7, with D perhaps matching TRBD1 (6 bases). V was clipped by 10 bases and J by 3 bases, with 22 bases between them. The germline gives CDR1 ENHRY, CDR2 SYGVKD. The CDR3 sequence is 15 residues long.